Reported below is one T cell receptor (beta chain). Its antigen is as yet unknown. CDR3 and TCR beta VDJ profiling relied on a genomic DNA template. TCRdb re-derived calls from the reads in MiXCR, one entry per CDR3 protein. The sample shows 250,000 to 350,000 distinct CDR3 sequences, 45% to 70% of them seen only once. This CDR3 is built from 19 residues. The junction had 16 bases not matched to a gene; V was cut back by 0 bases and J by 4 bases. CDR1 and CDR2 (germline): MGHDK, SYGVNS. The sample comes from a study of CD8+CD57+ T cells in acquired aplastic anemia. Broader study findings: The study identified roughly 29 CD8+ CDR3 sequences shared by patients and controls.

This TCR was sampled from a human donor with severe aplastic anemia or a healthy control (not recorded which). This chain connects TRBV25-1 to TRBJ2-7, with 9 bases fitting TRBD2. Sequencing input: sorted CD4+, CD8+, or CD8+CD57+ T cells (not recorded which) from PBMCs. The CDR3 bases are TGTGCCAGCAGTGAATATGGCCCCGGACTAGCGACATGGCCTTACGAGCAGTACTTC. Protein product: CASSEYGPGLATWPYEQYF.